The 11 T cell receptor beta chains listed next were all sequenced from one sample in a study of shared clonotypes between healthy human individuals. The naive CD8 subset, CD45RO-negative cells positively selected for CCR7, excluded terminally differentiated effector memory CD45RA+ cells. Using immunoSEQ multiplex PCR, the repertoire was profiled, and TCRdb retains in-frame clones only, with some absent. The repertoire consists of more than 2 million clones, with 85% to 95% occurring once and the leading ten covering about 1.7%. The sequenced material came from naive CD8+ T cells from PBMCs. These receptors all come from a man between 18 and 29 years old in good health. Some clones in this sample may be carry-over from other donors' samples.

This clone has more than one count but fewer than ten. Within the sample, other DNA sequences also encode this same CDR3. CDR3 sequence reads: CASSLGQGNQPQHF. The CDR3 region has the DNA TGTGCCAGCAGTCTTGGACAGGGGAATCAGCCCCAGCATTTT. The chain links TRBV28 to TRBJ1-5; TRBD1 matches 9 bases. This CDR3 is built from 14 residues. V trimming: 5 bases; J trimming: 4 bases; junction bases outside the gene matches: 3. Germline V gene data show CDR1 as MDHEN and CDR2 as SYDVKM.

The chain joins TRBV6-5 to TRBJ2-7; TRBD2 is a possible D gene (6 bases). The CDR3 sequence is 15 residues long. The germline gives CDR1 MNHEY, CDR2 SVGAGI. With 6 bases removed from V and 3 bases from J, the gap between germline ends came to 18 bases. CDR3 sequence: CASSKTGLYFYEQYF. CDR3 nucleotide sequence: TGTGCCAGCAGCAAAACGGGACTGTACTTCTACGAGCAGTACTTC.

A remark on this clone: Other DNA variants within this sample encode the same CDR3. The gene calls are TRBV5-6 and TRBJ2-1; the D is unclear. Looked up from germline, CDR1 is SGHDT and CDR2 is YYEEEE. Trimming took off 1 base at V and 10 bases at J, with 6 bases between the two ends. The CDR3 is 11 residues long. CDR3 DNA: TGTGCCAGCAGCTTGCTGTCAGAGCAGTTCTTC. It yields the protein CASSLLSEQFF.

The CDR3 protein is CASSPIQGQSKETQYF. In DNA form, the CDR3 reads TGCGCCAGCAGCCCAATCCAGGGACAGAGTAAAGAGACCCAGTACTTC. This sequence joins TRBV5-1 and TRBJ2-5; 7 bases are a match to TRBD1. Losses at the gene ends were 4 bases for V and 3 bases for J; bases not matched to a gene: 12. The germline V gene encodes CDR1 SGHRS and CDR2 YFSETQ. The CDR3 is 16 residues long.

V usage is TRBV7-9 and J usage is TRBJ2-1, with TRBD2 matching 13 bases. CDR1 SEHNR and CDR2 FQNEAQ come from the germline V gene (reference sequence). V shed 6 bases, J shed 8 bases, and the junction held 7 bases outside the gene matches. The CDR3 is made up of 15 amino acids. In DNA form, the CDR3 reads TGTGCCAGCAGGCGGACTAGCGGGAGAGGCGATGAGCAGTTCTTC. Translated: CASRRTSGRGDEQFF.

This clone showed up just once. The genes are TRBV5-4 and TRBJ2-7; D is ambiguous. This CDR3 has 13 residues. V shed 0 bases and J shed 3 bases, with 7 bases lying between them. CDR1 SGHNT and CDR2 YYREEE come from the germline V gene (reference sequence). CDR3 nucleotide sequence: TGTGCCAGCAGCTTGGATTTATACTACGAGCAGTACTTC. Translation gives CASSLDLYYEQYF.

The rearrangement uses TRBV5-6 and TRBJ1-5, with D possibly being TRBD1 (6 bases). CDR1 and CDR2 from the germline V gene are SGHDT and YYEEEE. The CDR3 sequence is 14 residues long. Trimming removed 1 base from V and 7 bases from J, with 12 bases in between. CDR3 amino acids: CASSLWRGNQPQHF. In DNA form, the CDR3 reads TGTGCCAGCAGCTTGTGGAGGGGGAACCAGCCCCAGCATTTT.

This chain connects TRBV13 to TRBJ2-1, with D perhaps matching TRBD2 (6 bases). The CDR3 is 14 amino acids. V lost 8 bases and J 0 bases, leaving 11 bases between the germline ends. The V gene's germline CDR1 is PRHDT and CDR2 FYEKMQ (reference sequence). Here the CDR3 DNA reads TGTGCCAGCCTCCAGGGAGGCTCCTACAATGAGCAGTTCTTC. Protein sequence: CASLQGGSYNEQFF.

This chain connects TRBV5-1 to TRBJ2-3; 8 bases fit TRBD2. CDR1 SGHRS and CDR2 YFSETQ come from the germline V gene. The CDR3 spans 14 residues. The V gene end was trimmed by 3 bases and the J gene end by 5 bases; junction bases not matched to a gene: 5. CDR3 coding DNA: TGCGCCAGCAGCTCCGAGCGGGAGAGAGATACGCAGTATTTT. This sequence encodes CASSSERERDTQYF.

The V gene is TRBV4-1, the J gene TRBJ1-1, with unresolved D. Trimming cost V 6 bases and J 0 bases, with 17 bases left between them. CDR3 length: 16 amino acids. Germline V gene data show CDR1 as MGHRA and CDR2 as YSYEKL. The CDR3 region is CASSPSTDLMNTEAFF. Here the CDR3 DNA reads TGCGCCAGCAGTCCAAGCACAGATCTCATGAACACTGAAGCTTTCTTT.

The rearrangement links TRBV28 to TRBJ2-1, with 7 nucleotides matching TRBD2. CDR3 length: 14 residues. The V and J ends lost 8 bases and 6 bases, in that order; junction bases with no gene match: 10. CDR1 and CDR2 from the germline V gene are MDHEN and SYDVKM. CDR3 protein: CASRPSGMGNEQFF. The CDR3 nucleotides read TGTGCCAGCCGACCGAGCGGGATGGGCAATGAGCAGTTCTTC.